This T cell receptor (beta chain) comes out of a study of shared clonotypes between healthy human individuals. Study details: Used for every donor were three CD4 naive, three CD4 memory, two CD8 naive and one CD8 memory plate.

Germline V gene sequence: CDR1 SEHNR, CDR2 FQNEAQ (reference sequence). V gave up 0 bases and J gave up 4 bases; unmatched junction bases: 5. The CDR3 totals 15 residues. Per the original methods: ImmunoSEQ gave junction-only sequences without quality scores, so filtering differed. The data were produced by immunoSEQ multiplex PCR, yet TCRdb's version contains in-frame clones alone and is incomplete. V, J and clone size are those of that table, while D and trimming were read from the DNA. The sample has 550,000 to 750,000 clones, about 92% seen once. The naive CD8 fraction comprised CD45RO-negative cells positively selected for CCR7 and excluded terminally differentiated effector memory CD45RA+ cells.

The receptor's source is a man aged 30 to 39 in good health. Sequencing input: naive CD8+ T cells sorted from blood. The V call is TRBV7-9, the J call TRBJ2-5; 7 bases are shared with TRBD1. CDR3 DNA sequence: TGTGCCAGCAGCTTAGCGTGGACAGGTGGAGAGACCCAGTACTTC. It yields the protein CASSLAWTGGETQYF.